This T cell receptor beta chain was obtained from a study of cytomegalovirus exposure and HLA in healthy donors. PCR employed 60 Vbeta and 13 Jbeta primers. The assay was immunoSEQ multiplex PCR, and TCRdb's table has in-frame clones only and misses some. The sample has approximately 170,000 clones, around 81% seen once. This CDR3 has 15 amino acids. CDR1 is SGHTS and CDR2 is YDEGEE in the germline V gene. Trimming at V came to 3 bases and at J to 6 bases, leaving 12 bases not matched to a gene. The V call is TRBV5-8, the J call TRBJ2-7, with 7 bases matching TRBD1. This sequence was found in a woman under 40 in good health and CMV-seropositive. The sequencing sample was made of PBMCs. In nucleotides, the CDR3 is TGTGCCAGCAGCTCGGGACAGAGCCTACCTAGCGAGCAGTACTTC. It codes for CASSSGQSLPSEQYF.